This T cell receptor beta chain was observed in a study of blood T cell repertoires in COVID-19. Study background: From the United States, Italy and Spain came samples of acute and convalescent COVID-19. T cells, B-cell-depleted T cells, or PBMCs provided the cDNA or gDNA that served as material.

Methods used by the authors: Reference gene primer amplification gave nucleated cell count estimates. The assay was immunoSEQ multiplex PCR, and TCRdb's table has in-frame clones only and misses some. V and J calls and clone size are given by that table; D and trimming were obtained from the DNA. Among 200,000 to 300,000 clones, approximately 80% were seen once, and the ten largest hold around 6.4%. The sample taken for sequencing was peripheral blood. The source of this sequence is an older woman with active or convalescent COVID-19.

CDR3 sequence (DNA): TGTGCCAGCAGCTTAGTCCCCTCTAGCGGGGGGGCCCCCAATGAGCAGTTCTTC. It encodes CASSLVPSSGGAPNEQFF. The chain recombines TRBV7-8 with TRBJ2-1; TRBD2 matches at 12 bases. J lost 6 bases, V lost 1 base, and 10 bases had no gene match. Per germline, CDR1 SGHVS and CDR2 FQNEAQ. The CDR3 totals 18 residues.